This T cell receptor beta chain was sequenced for a study of T cell responses to AZD1222 COVID-19 vaccine. Assay: immunoSEQ multiplex PCR; the TCRdb copy retains only in-frame clones and omits some. The sample lists around 150,000 clones, less than 95% occurring once. The CDR3 runs 14 residues. V shed 7 bases and J shed 2 bases, with 16 bases lying between them. Germline V gene lookup returns CDR1 SGHNT and CDR2 YYREEE (reference sequence). The source material was peripheral blood, sampled on day 0 of AZD1222 vaccination. The sequence was collected from an adult in good health. The chain uses TRBV5-4 and TRBJ2-7, with D tentatively TRBD1 (6 bases). The CDR3 is CASQGLGPAYEQYF. For the CDR3, the DNA is TGTGCCAGCCAGGGGCTAGGGCCCGCCTACGAGCAGTACTTC.